This entry features one T cell receptor (beta chain) sequence. The repertoire was sequenced with immunoSEQ multiplex PCR; TCRdb's copy has only in-frame clones and lacks some. This table holds around 12,000 clones, roughly 85% found once. Germline V CDR1 and CDR2: MNHEY, SVGAGI. V was shortened by 5 bases and J by 0 bases, with 12 bases between the two germline ends. There are 15 residues in the CDR3. The source of the sample is a study of tumor-infiltrating lymphocytes in localized non-small cell lung cancer. The TCR comes from a human donor with non-small cell lung cancer. V is TRBV6-5 and J is TRBJ2-3, with a possible D match to TRBD1 (5 bases). The material sequenced was uninvolved lung tissue not adjacent to the tumor. The CDR3 loop reads CASSARRQSTDTQYF. The CDR3 region has the DNA TGTGCCAGCAGTGCCCGGAGACAGAGCACAGATACGCAGTATTTT.